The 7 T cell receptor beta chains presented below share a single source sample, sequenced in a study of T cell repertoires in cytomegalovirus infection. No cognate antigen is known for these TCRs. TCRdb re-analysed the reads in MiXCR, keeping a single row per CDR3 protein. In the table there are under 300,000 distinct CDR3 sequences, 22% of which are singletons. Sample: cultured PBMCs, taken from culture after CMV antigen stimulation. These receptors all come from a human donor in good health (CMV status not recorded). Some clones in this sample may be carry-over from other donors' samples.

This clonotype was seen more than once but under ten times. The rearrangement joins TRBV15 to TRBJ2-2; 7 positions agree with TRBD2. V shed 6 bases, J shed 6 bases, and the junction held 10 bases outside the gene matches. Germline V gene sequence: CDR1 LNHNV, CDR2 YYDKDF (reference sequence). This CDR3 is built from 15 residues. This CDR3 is CATRPSGAQAGELFF. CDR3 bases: TGTGCCACCAGACCAAGCGGGGCCCAAGCCGGGGAGCTGTTTTTT.

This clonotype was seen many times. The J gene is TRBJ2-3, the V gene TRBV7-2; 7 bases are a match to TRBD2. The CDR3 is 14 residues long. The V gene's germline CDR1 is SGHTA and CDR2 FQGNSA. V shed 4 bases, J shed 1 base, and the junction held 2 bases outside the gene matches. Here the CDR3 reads CASSWTRGTDTQYF. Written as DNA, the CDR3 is TGTGCCAGCAGCTGGACTAGAGGCACAGATACGCAGTATTTT.

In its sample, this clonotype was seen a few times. As DNA, the CDR3 is TGCGCCAGCAGCTCCGGACCCCTCAGTCTAACCTATAATTCACCCCTCCACTTT. Translation gives CASSSGPLSLTYNSPLHF. V gene TRBV5-1 combines with J gene TRBJ1-6, with no clear D. Germline-derived CDR1 and CDR2 are SGHRS and YFSETQ. V was pared by 3 bases and J by 2 bases, with 18 bases between. This CDR3 comprises 18 residues.

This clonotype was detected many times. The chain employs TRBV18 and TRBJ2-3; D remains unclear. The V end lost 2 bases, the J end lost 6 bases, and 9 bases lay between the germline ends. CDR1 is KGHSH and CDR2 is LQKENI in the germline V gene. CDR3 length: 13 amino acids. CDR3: CASSPTLGDTQYF. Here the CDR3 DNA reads TGTGCCAGCTCACCAACCTTAGGCGATACGCAGTATTTT.

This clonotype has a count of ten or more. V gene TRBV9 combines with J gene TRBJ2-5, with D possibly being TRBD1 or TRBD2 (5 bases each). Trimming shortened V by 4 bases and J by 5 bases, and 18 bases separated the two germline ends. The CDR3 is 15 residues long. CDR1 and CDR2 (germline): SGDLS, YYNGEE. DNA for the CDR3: TGTGCCAGCAGCTCCCCGAGGGGCTCGGGGGAGACCCAGTACTTC. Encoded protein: CASSSPRGSGETQYF.

The CDR3 nucleotides read TGTGCCAGCAGCACACCCGGGACAGGGAATCAGCCCCAGCATTTT. Its translation: CASSTPGTGNQPQHF. V gene TRBV7-9 combines with J gene TRBJ1-5; 9 bases are shared with TRBD1. The CDR3 covers 15 residues. V lost 5 bases to trimming and J lost 4 bases; unmatched junction nucleotides: 6. The V gene's germline CDR1 is SEHNR and CDR2 FQNEAQ (reference sequence).

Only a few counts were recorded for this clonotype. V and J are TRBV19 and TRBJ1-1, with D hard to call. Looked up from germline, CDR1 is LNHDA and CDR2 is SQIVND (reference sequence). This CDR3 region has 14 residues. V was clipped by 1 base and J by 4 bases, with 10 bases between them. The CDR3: CASSIGQDGTEAFF. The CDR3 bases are TGTGCCAGTAGTATAGGGCAGGACGGCACTGAAGCTTTCTTT.